This TCR beta chain was sequenced during a study of blood T cell repertoires in COVID-19. On the study more broadly: COVID-19 samples from acute and convalescent phases originated in the United States, Italy and Spain.

V shed 3 bases, J shed 5 bases, and the junction held 6 bases outside the gene matches. CDR3 length: 14 amino acids. CDR1 SGHRS and CDR2 YFSETQ come from the germline V gene. This clone was recorded a few times. The protocol was immunoSEQ multiplex PCR, while the TCRdb copy is restricted to in-frame clones and leaves out a portion. The top ten clones hold over 3% of a sample with approximately 260,000 clones, approximately 80% of them seen once. This chain joins TRBV5-1 and TRBJ1-2, with 8 bases that match TRBD1. The source of this sequence is a woman aged 40 to 49 with active or convalescent COVID-19. The sequenced sample consisted of peripheral blood. As DNA, the CDR3 is TGCGCCAGCAGCTCTGAAGGGACAGGATATGGCTACACCTTC. Translating it yields CASSSEGTGYGYTF.